The clone carrying this T cell receptor (beta chain) was counted ten times or more. The data are from a study of T-cell reconstitution after alpha-beta-depleted transplantation in children. V lost 0 bases and J 8 bases, leaving 16 bases between the germline ends. CDR3 size: 14 residues. Per germline, CDR1 DFQATT and CDR2 SNEGSKA (reference sequence). Preparation of the TCRbeta library used unique molecular identifiers. Via MiXCR, TCRdb re-called the PCR reads, giving one row per CDR3 protein. The sample has hundreds of thousands of distinct CDR3 sequences, roughly 17% seen once; the top ten hold under 1.2%.

This receptor was identified in a human donor who donated a stem cell graft to a child with acute myeloid leukemia. J is TRBJ1-2 and V is TRBV20-1; maybe TRBD1 (5 bases). The specimen was PBMCs from the stem cell graft donor, collected from the stem cell graft. CDR3 sequence: CSARDKGLVGGYTF. The CDR3 DNA reads as TGCAGTGCTAGAGATAAGGGGCTAGTGGGCGGCTACACCTTC.